One and the same sample provided the 8 T cell receptor beta chains below, sequenced in a study of T cells expressing NK-cell markers. No DNA is given; TCRdb re-called the 5' RACE reads and lists each CDR3 protein once. In all, the sample yields 300,000 to 500,000 distinct CDR3 sequences. The source material was blood T cells: a sorted CD56 or NKG2C T cell subset, CD4+ or CD8+ T cells, or bulk PBMC T cells (not recorded which). The receptors derive from a woman between 45 and 65 years old in good health.

The chain carries TRBV6-5 and TRBJ2-1; TCRdb outputs TRBD1, but without DNA this stays unchecked. Per the germline V gene, CDR1 is MNHEY and CDR2 is SVGAGI. The CDR3 loop spans 11 amino acids. This CDR3 reads CASSPGREQFF.

The chain carries TRBV29-1 and TRBJ2-3; lacking DNA, the TRBD1 call made by TCRdb goes unchecked. The CDR3 contains 12 residues. CDR1 is SQVTM, CDR2 ANQGSEA, per germline. The CDR3 here is CSALTGETTQYF.

V and J are TRBV6-5 and TRBJ2-5; TCRdb designates TRBD1, a call that cannot be tested without DNA. The germline V gene encodes CDR1 MNHEY and CDR2 SVGAGI. This CDR3 spans 11 amino acids. CDR3 in amino acids: CATTGSETQYF.

J is TRBJ2-1 and V is TRBV20-1. Germline values: CDR1 DFQATT, CDR2 SNEGSKA (reference sequence). The CDR3 consists of 13 residues. This chain's CDR3 is CSARDGRYNEQFF.

V gene TRBV10-3 combines with J gene TRBJ2-7; TCRdb proposes TRBD2, but this gene call is untestable without DNA. Looked up from germline, CDR1 is ENHRY and CDR2 is SYGVKD. The CDR3 extends over 15 amino acids. The CDR3 loop is CAIRPTSGTFYEQYF.

J is TRBJ1-1 and V is TRBV30; TCRdb picks TRBD1, but there is no DNA to check that call. The CDR3 is 11 residues long. CDR1 is GTSNPN and CDR2 is SVGIG in the germline V gene (reference sequence). This CDR3 reads CACDRDAEAFF.

CDR3: CASRKPGETQYF. V usage is TRBV12-3 or TRBV12-4 and J usage is TRBJ2-5; TCRdb's D call of TRBD1 is untestable without DNA. This CDR3 is 12 amino acids long.

V usage is TRBV6-4 and J usage is TRBJ2-3; TCRdb gives TRBD1 as the D gene, but with no DNA this cannot be confirmed. The CDR3 runs to 13 residues. Germline V lookup: CDR1 MRHNA, CDR2 SNTAGT. CDR3 in amino acids: CASSGGDTDTQYF.